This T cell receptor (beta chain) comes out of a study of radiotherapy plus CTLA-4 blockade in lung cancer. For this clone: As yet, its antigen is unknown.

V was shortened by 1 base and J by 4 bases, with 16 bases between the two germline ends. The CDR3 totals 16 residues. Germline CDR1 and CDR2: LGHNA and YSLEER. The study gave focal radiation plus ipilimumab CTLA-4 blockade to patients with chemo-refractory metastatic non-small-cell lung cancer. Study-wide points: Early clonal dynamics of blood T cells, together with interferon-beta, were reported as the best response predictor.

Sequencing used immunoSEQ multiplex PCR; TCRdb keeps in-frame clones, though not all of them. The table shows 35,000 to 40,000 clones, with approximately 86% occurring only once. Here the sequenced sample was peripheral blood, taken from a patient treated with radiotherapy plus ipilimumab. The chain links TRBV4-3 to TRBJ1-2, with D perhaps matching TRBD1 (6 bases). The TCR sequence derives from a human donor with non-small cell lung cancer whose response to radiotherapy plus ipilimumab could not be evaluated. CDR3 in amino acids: CASSQGFQGTGYGYTF. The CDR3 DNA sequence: TGCGCCAGCAGCCAAGGCTTCCAGGGGACCGGCTATGGCTACACCTTC.